These 31 T cell receptor beta chains share one sample of origin, sequenced in a study of monozygotic twins with inflammatory bowel disease. TCRdb reprocessed the 5' RACE reads, with one entry per CDR3 protein and no DNA. The sample table sets out about 350,000 distinct CDR3 sequences. Sample: blood. The receptor set was obtained from a human donor with ulcerative colitis or Crohn's disease, or a healthy co-twin of an affected twin (not recorded which).

This chain links TRBV28 with TRBJ1-5; TCRdb's D gene call, TRBD1, goes unchecked for lack of DNA. The germline gives CDR1 MDHEN, CDR2 SYDVKM. The CDR3 is made up of 16 amino acids. CDR3 sequence reads: CASNKGGSLTIQPQHF.

The chain is built from TRBV12-3 or TRBV12-4 and TRBJ1-1; TCRdb's D gene call, TRBD1, goes unchecked for lack of DNA. The CDR3 sequence is 13 residues long. CDR3 region: CASTQGSVTEAFF.

J is TRBJ2-7 and V is TRBV7-3; the D gene TCRdb calls, TRBD1, cannot be checked with no DNA. Germline CDR1 and CDR2: SGHTA and FQGTGA. CDR3 size: 15 residues. This chain's CDR3 is CASSLLTGVNYEQYF.

V and J are TRBV5-1 and TRBJ2-7; without DNA, the TCRdb call of TRBD1 cannot be checked. CDR1 and CDR2 (germline): SGHRS, YFSETQ. This CDR3 region has 14 residues. The CDR3 protein is CASSLGPTGYEQYF.

CDR3 loop: CASSLRYQPQHF. The V call is TRBV12-3 or TRBV12-4, the J call TRBJ1-5. This CDR3 is built from 12 residues.

The chain combines TRBV9 with TRBJ2-3; TCRdb outputs TRBD2, but without DNA this stays unchecked. The CDR3 is made up of 16 amino acids. The V gene's germline CDR1 is SGDLS and CDR2 YYNGEE. The CDR3 region is CASSVAGWGGSDTQYF. Full variable domain (outside the CDR3, taken from reference TRBV9 and TRBJ2-3): DSGVTQTPKHLITATGQRVTLRCSPRSGDLSVYWYQQSLDQGLQFLIQYYNGEERAKGNILERFSAQQFPDLHSELNLSSLELGDSALYFCASSVAGWGGSDTQYFGPGTRLTVL.

V usage is TRBV28 and J usage is TRBJ2-3; the D call of TRBD2 rests on TCRdb alone, since no DNA is present to check it. The CDR3 is 13 amino acids. Germline V gene data show CDR1 as MDHEN and CDR2 as SYDVKM. Here the CDR3 reads CASQSGFTDTQYF.

The chain is built from TRBV27 and TRBJ2-7; TCRdb calls TRBD2, which cannot be checked without DNA. The CDR3 is made up of 18 amino acids. Germline CDR1 and CDR2: MNHEY and SMNVEV (reference sequence). CDR3 loop: CASSFSGLASGGGYEQYF.

The CDR3 sequence is CASSLYPGQGMKNTEAFF. V is TRBV11-1 and J is TRBJ1-1; TCRdb's D gene call, TRBD1, goes unchecked for lack of DNA. The CDR3 runs to 18 residues. From germline, CDR1 is SGHAT and CDR2 FQDESV (reference sequence).

The chain combines TRBV6-2 or TRBV6-3 with TRBJ2-7; TCRdb indicates TRBD1, and absent DNA this call remains unverified. CDR1 and CDR2 (germline): MNHEY, SVGEGT. The CDR3 is 14 amino acids. The CDR3 loop is CASSYSGAKYEQYF.

V gene TRBV10-3 combines with J gene TRBJ2-1; TCRdb indicates TRBD2, and absent DNA this call remains unverified. Germline V lookup: CDR1 ENHRY, CDR2 SYGVKD. This CDR3 comprises 18 residues. The CDR3 sequence: CATKSGLAGWSSYNEQFF.

The V gene is TRBV4-1, the J gene TRBJ1-2; TCRdb's D call, TRBD1, is unchecked because there is no DNA. Germline V CDR1 and CDR2: MGHRA, YSYEKL. The CDR3 extends over 19 amino acids. CDR3 loop: CASSQEAGTGRFKNYGYTF.

Here the CDR3 reads CATRTGNTEAFF. The J gene is TRBJ1-1, the V gene TRBV19; TCRdb outputs TRBD1, but without DNA this stays unchecked. Germline CDR1 LNHDA, CDR2 SQIVND (reference sequence). The CDR3 has 12 amino acids.

This chain connects TRBV29-1 to TRBJ2-7; TCRdb's D call of TRBD1 is untestable without DNA. The germline V gene encodes CDR1 SQVTM and CDR2 ANQGSEA. This CDR3 is 15 amino acids long. This CDR3 is CSVARDRGPHYEQYF.

The chain is built from TRBV2 and TRBJ2-3. This CDR3 is 11 amino acids long. Germline assignment: CDR1 SNHLY and CDR2 FYNNEI. This CDR3 is CASRGKTTQYF.

The chain couples TRBV3-1 to TRBJ2-1; the D call from TCRdb, TRBD1, cannot be confirmed without DNA. Germline assignment: CDR1 LGHDT and CDR2 YNNKEL (reference sequence). This CDR3 has 18 amino acids. CDR3 loop: CASSQLDGIVLPNNEQFF.

V gene TRBV5-6 combines with J gene TRBJ2-3; TCRdb's D gene call, TRBD1, goes unchecked for lack of DNA. This CDR3 has 15 residues. Germline V lookup: CDR1 SGHDT, CDR2 YYEEEE. CDR3 sequence reads: CASRLRGIRSDTQYF.

CDR3 protein: CASGVGSITGELFF. The chain employs TRBV6-1 and TRBJ2-2. Germline values: CDR1 MNHNS, CDR2 SASEGT. The CDR3 loop spans 14 amino acids.

The gene calls are TRBV12-3 or TRBV12-4 and TRBJ2-7; the TCRdb call, TRBD1, lacks DNA for checking. This CDR3 is built from 13 residues. The CDR3 region is CASRAGKIYEQYF.

The chain links TRBV5-5 to TRBJ1-1. The CDR3 loop spans 15 amino acids. Per germline, CDR1 SGHKS and CDR2 YYEKEE (reference sequence). The CDR3 sequence is CASSLEPGVNTEAFF.

The V gene is TRBV5-6, the J gene TRBJ2-3; TCRdb reports TRBD1, a call that lacks DNA to check it against. The CDR3 runs 14 residues. Looked up from germline, CDR1 is SGHDT and CDR2 is YYEEEE. Here the CDR3 reads CASSSQGGADTQYF.

This chain joins TRBV28 and TRBJ2-7; TCRdb lists TRBD2, though no DNA is available to test this call. This CDR3 comprises 13 residues. Germline CDR1 is MDHEN and CDR2 is SYDVKM. Here the CDR3 reads CASSSRDPYEQYF.

This chain uses TRBV20-1 with TRBJ2-7; TCRdb lists TRBD2, though no DNA is available to test this call. From germline, CDR1 is DFQATT and CDR2 SNEGSKA (reference sequence). CDR3 length: 14 residues. The CDR3 sequence is CSARGLSGSDEQYF.

This chain links TRBV15 with TRBJ1-5; checking the TCRdb D call of TRBD1 is not possible without DNA. CDR3 length: 16 residues. The germline CDR1 and CDR2 sequences are LNHNV and YYDKDF (reference sequence). CDR3 sequence reads: CATSKIRTAFNQPQHF.

V gene TRBV25-1 combines with J gene TRBJ1-2. This CDR3 comprises 11 residues. From germline, CDR1 is MGHDK and CDR2 SYGVNS. The CDR3 loop reads CASRGRGGYTF.

The V call is TRBV28, the J call TRBJ2-3; TCRdb's assignment of TRBD2 cannot be checked, as there is no DNA. This CDR3 has 17 amino acids. CDR1 is MDHEN, CDR2 SYDVKM, per germline. The chain's CDR3 is CASSLDGASGDTDTQYF. Filled out from reference TRBV28 and TRBJ2-3, the complete variable domain reads DVKVTQSSRYLVKRTGEKVFLECVQDMDHENMFWYRQDPGLGLRLIYFSYDVKMKEKGDIPEGYSVSREKKERFSLILESASTNQTSMYLCASSLDGASGDTDTQYFGPGTRLTVL.

The chain combines TRBV12-3 or TRBV12-4 with TRBJ2-1; TCRdb lists TRBD2, though no DNA is available to test this call. There are 17 residues in the CDR3. This CDR3 reads CASSLFGPTVMGNEQFF.

The chain combines TRBV6-2 or TRBV6-3 with TRBJ1-2. Germline CDR1 is MNHEY and CDR2 is SVGEGT. This CDR3 has 12 residues. CDR3 in amino acids: CASSYGDYGYTF.

This chain joins TRBV12-3 or TRBV12-4 and TRBJ2-1; checking the TCRdb D call of TRBD1 is not possible without DNA. The CDR3 is 13 residues long. CDR3 sequence: CASRGGNHNEQFF.

This chain connects TRBV7-2 to TRBJ2-3; no DNA is available, so the TRBD1 call from TCRdb remains unchecked. There are 17 residues in the CDR3. The germline CDR1 and CDR2 sequences are SGHTA and FQGNSA. The CDR3 is CASSLGRGGSGTDTQYF. Supplemented by reference TRBV7-2 and TRBJ2-3, the full variable domain reads GAGVSQSPSNKVTEKGKDVELRCDPISGHTALYWYRQSLGQGLEFLIYFQGNSAPDKSGLPSDRFSAERTGGSVSTLTIQRTQQEDSAVYLCASSLGRGGSGTDTQYFGPGTRLTVL.

The chain employs TRBV29-1 and TRBJ1-5. The CDR3 totals 13 residues. Germline V gene data show CDR1 as SQVTM and CDR2 as ANQGSEA. CDR3 residues: CSVQSSSNQPQHF.